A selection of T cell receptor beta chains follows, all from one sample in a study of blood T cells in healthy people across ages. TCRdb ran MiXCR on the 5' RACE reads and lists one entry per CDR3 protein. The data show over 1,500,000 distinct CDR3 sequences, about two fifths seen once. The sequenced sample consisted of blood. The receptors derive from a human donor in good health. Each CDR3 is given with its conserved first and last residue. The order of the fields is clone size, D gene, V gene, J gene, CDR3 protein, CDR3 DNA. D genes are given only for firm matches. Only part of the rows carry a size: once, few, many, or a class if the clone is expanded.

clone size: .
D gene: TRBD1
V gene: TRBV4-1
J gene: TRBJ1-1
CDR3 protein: CASSQGFAWTGTEAFF
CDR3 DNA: TGCGCCAGCAGCCAAGGGTTCGCCTGGACAGGGACCGAAGCTTTCTTT

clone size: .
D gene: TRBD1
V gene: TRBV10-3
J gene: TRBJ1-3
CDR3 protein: CAISGRGKSSGNTIYF
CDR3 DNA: TGTGCCATCAGTGGCAGGGGGAAGAGCTCTGGAAACACCATATATTTT

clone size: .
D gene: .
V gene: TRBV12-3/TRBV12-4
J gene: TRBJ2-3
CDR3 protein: CASSQSRADTQYF
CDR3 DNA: TGTGCCAGCAGCCAGAGTAGGGCAGATACGCAGTATTTT

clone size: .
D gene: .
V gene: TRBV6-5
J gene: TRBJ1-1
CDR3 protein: CASSHNGPDEAFF
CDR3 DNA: TGTGCCAGCAGTCATAATGGGCCCGATGAAGCTTTCTTT

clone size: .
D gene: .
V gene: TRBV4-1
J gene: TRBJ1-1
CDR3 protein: CASSSRSAGRNTEAFF
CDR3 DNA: TGCGCCAGCAGCAGTCGTTCCGCAGGGAGAAACACTGAAGCTTTCTTT

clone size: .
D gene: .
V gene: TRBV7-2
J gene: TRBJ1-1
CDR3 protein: CASSLSPGSPTEAFF
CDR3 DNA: TGTGCCAGCAGCTTATCACCAGGGTCGCCCACTGAAGCTTTCTTT

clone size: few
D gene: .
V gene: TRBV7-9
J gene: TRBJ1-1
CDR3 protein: CASSVLRENTEAFF
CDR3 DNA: TGTGCCAGCAGCGTTTTAAGAGAGAACACTGAAGCTTTCTTT

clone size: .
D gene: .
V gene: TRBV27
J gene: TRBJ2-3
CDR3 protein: CASRRGGSDTQYF
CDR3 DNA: TGTGCCAGCAGGAGGGGGGGATCAGATACGCAGTATTTT

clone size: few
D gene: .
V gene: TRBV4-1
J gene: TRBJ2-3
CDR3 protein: CASSHPTGTDTQYF
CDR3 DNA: TGCGCCAGCAGCCACCCGACAGGCACAGATACGCAGTATTTT

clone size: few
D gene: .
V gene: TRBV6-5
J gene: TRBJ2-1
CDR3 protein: CASSSLIPTGSLSNEQFF
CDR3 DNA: TGTGCCAGCAGTTCCCTTATCCCGACTGGGTCGCTTTCCAATGAGCAGTTCTTC

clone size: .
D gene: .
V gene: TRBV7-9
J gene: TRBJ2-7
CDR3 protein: CASSPRGSTYNEQYF
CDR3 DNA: TGTGCCAGCAGCCCTCGAGGGAGCACCTACAATGAGCAGTACTTC

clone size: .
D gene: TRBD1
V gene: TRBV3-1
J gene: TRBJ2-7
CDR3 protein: CASSPNLARGRREQYF
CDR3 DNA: TGTGCCAGCAGCCCAAATCTTGCCAGGGGGCGTCGCGAGCAGTACTTC

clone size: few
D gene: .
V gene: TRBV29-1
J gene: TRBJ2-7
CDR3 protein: CSVSPRQASYEQYF
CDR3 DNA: TGCAGCGTTTCCCCTCGACAGGCCTCTTACGAGCAGTACTTC

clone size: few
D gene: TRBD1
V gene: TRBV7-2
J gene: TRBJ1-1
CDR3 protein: CASSSGGWEAFF
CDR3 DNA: TGTGCCAGCAGCTCAGGGGGTTGGGAAGCTTTCTTT

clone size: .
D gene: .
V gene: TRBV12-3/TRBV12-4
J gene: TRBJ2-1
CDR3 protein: CASKLGSYNEQVF
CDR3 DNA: TGTGCCAGCAAGTTGGGCTCCTACAATGAGCAGGTCTTC

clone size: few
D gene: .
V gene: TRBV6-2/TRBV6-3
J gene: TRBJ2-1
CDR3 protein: CASSNLVNEQFF
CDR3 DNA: TGTGCCAGCTCCAATCTAGTTAATGAGCAGTTCTTC

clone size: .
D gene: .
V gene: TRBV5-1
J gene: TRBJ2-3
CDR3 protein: CASSSRTLGSTDTQYF
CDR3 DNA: TGCGCCAGCAGCTCCCGGACGCTAGGGAGCACAGATACGCAGTATTTT

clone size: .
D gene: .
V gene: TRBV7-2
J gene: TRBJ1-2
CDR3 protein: CASSSSHRPYTF
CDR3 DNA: TGTGCCAGCAGCTCCTCACACAGACCATACACCTTC

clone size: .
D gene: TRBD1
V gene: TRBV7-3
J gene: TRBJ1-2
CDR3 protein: CASSLQGDRGYTF
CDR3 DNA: TGTGCCAGCAGCTTACAGGGGGACAGAGGCTACACCTTC

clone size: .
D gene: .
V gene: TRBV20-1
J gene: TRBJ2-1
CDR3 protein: CSARWALSSYNEQFF
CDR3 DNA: TGCAGTGCTAGATGGGCGCTGAGCTCCTACAATGAGCAGTTCTTC

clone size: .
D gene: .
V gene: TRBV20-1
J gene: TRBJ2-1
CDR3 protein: CSAQLRGPEQFF
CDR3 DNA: TGCAGTGCCCAGCTCCGGGGGCCTGAGCAGTTCTTC

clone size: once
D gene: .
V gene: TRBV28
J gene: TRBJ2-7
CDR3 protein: CASSYNGPRCEQYF
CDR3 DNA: TGTGCCAGCAGTTATAACGGACCCCGCTGCGAGCAGTACTTC

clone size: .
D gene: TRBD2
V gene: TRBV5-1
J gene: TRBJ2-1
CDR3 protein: CASTLPGGAYNEQFF
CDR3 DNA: TGCGCCAGCACTCTCCCCGGGGGGGCGTACAATGAGCAGTTCTTC

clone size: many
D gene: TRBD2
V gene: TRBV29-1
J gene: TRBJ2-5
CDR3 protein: CSVEEGGGSGQETQYF
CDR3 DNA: TGCAGCGTTGAAGAGGGGGGAGGGTCAGGACAAGAGACCCAGTACTTC

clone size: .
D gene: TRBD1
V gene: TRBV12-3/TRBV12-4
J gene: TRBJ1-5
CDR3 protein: CASSFTGEPQHF
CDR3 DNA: TGTGCCAGCAGTTTCACAGGGGAGCCCCAGCATTTT

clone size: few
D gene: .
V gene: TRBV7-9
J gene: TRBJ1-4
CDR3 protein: CATPDRFATNEKLFF
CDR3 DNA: TGTGCCACCCCGGACAGATTTGCAACTAATGAAAAACTGTTTTTT